This TCR beta chain derives from a study of a mutant IDH1 vaccine in newly diagnosed glioma. Here immunoSEQ multiplex PCR was the method, and the copy in TCRdb shows in-frame clones only, minus some. The profile covers 70,000 to 90,000 clones, with roughly 90% appearing a single time and more than 0.5% taken by the ten largest. Time point of the sample: week 5, during vaccination. Doses of 300 ug of mutant IDH1 20-mer peptide were given with topical imiquimod. Regarding this clone: Its specificity is not known.

Trimming stripped 0 bases from V and 7 bases from J, with 4 bases between. The CDR3 totals 12 residues. Germline V gene sequence: CDR1 SNHLY, CDR2 FYNNEI. The material was PBMCs, obtained from a glioma patient whose treatment included an IDH1 peptide vaccine. The chain links TRBV2 to TRBJ1-5; D is unclear. This receptor was obtained from a woman aged 50 to 65 with glioma. CDR3 coding DNA: TGTGCCAGCAGTGAAGCGGGACAGCCCCAGCATTTT. This translates into CASSEAGQPQHF.